Presented here are 27 T cell receptor beta chains from one specimen sequenced in a study of neurological immune-mediated disorders. TCRdb reprocessed the 5' RACE reads with MiXCR, giving one entry per CDR3 protein. The table has fewer than 65,000 distinct CDR3 sequences, 10% seen once. Sample: PBMCs. The receptors come from a man aged 70 or older with HTLV-1-associated myelopathy (HAM/TSP).

Ten or more counts support this clonotype. Relative to the germline gene, one junction end is altered; a read error may explain this. The V and J genes are TRBV7-6 and TRBJ2-1; TRBD2 matches 8 bases. This CDR3 has 15 amino acids. The germline V gene has CDR1 SGHVS and CDR2 FNYEAQ. This chain's CDR3 is CASGLQITSGNEQFF. CDR3 nucleotides: TGTGCCAGCGGCTTACAGATAACTAGCGGCAATGAGCAGTTCTTC.

This clonotype was observed many times. V is TRBV12-3 or TRBV12-4 and J is TRBJ1-2; TRBD1 aligns across 9 bases. Losses at the gene ends were 5 bases for V and 8 bases for J; bases not matched to a gene: 6. This CDR3 comprises 13 residues. Here the CDR3 DNA reads TGTGCCAGCAGTCCTGGACAGGGGTACGGCTACACCTTC. This sequence encodes CASSPGQGYGYTF.

This chain uses TRBV9 with TRBJ2-1, with TRBD2 identical over 12 bases. V shed 4 bases and J 9 bases; nucleotides not matched to a gene: 20. The CDR3 sequence is 19 residues long. Germline V gives CDR1 SGDLS, CDR2 YYNGEE. The CDR3 nucleotides read TGTGCCAGCAGCCCCTATAACACCGGGGAGCTAGCGGGAGGGCGTGAGCAGTTCTTC. It translates to CASSPYNTGELAGGREQFF. The full variable domain, rest sourced from reference TRBV9 and TRBJ2-1, is DSGVTQTPKHLITATGQRVTLRCSPRSGDLSVYWYQQSLDQGLQFLIQYYNGEERAKGNILERFSAQQFPDLHSELNLSSLELGDSALYFCASSPYNTGELAGGREQFFGPGTRLTVL.

This clonotype was seen ten or more times. V usage is TRBV28 and J usage is TRBJ1-1; no reliable D call. This CDR3 has 12 amino acids. The germline gives CDR1 MDHEN, CDR2 SYDVKM. V lost 4 bases to trimming and J lost 7 bases, with 10 bases between them. Here the CDR3 reads CASSWLGIEAFF. Here the CDR3 DNA reads TGTGCCAGCAGTTGGTTAGGTATTGAAGCTTTCTTT.

This clonotype was detected ten times or more. This chain joins TRBV2 and TRBJ2-7; maybe TRBD2 (5 bases). Germline CDR1 is SNHLY and CDR2 is FYNNEI. V gave up 8 bases and J gave up 0 bases, with 14 bases separating them. CDR3 size: 14 residues. CDR3 bases: TGTGCCAGCTGCCTTGTGGGGAGCTCCTACGAGCAGTACTTC. Encoded protein: CASCLVGSSYEQYF.

Many counts were recorded for this clonotype. The chain is built from TRBV6-2 or TRBV6-3 and TRBJ1-2, with D possibly TRBD1 on 5 matching bases. Per germline, CDR1 MNHEY and CDR2 SVGEGT. The CDR3 is 14 residues long. Trimming cost V 2 bases and J 4 bases, with 11 bases left between them. This CDR3 is CASSYEQASYGYTF. In DNA form, the CDR3 reads TGTGCCAGCAGTTACGAACAGGCAAGCTATGGCTACACCTTC.

This clonotype is termed medium-sized. V is TRBV6-2 or TRBV6-3 and J is TRBJ1-1; D is unresolved. Trimming pared 1 base from V and 3 bases from J, leaving 9 bases between. The CDR3 is 14 amino acids. Germline V gene sequence: CDR1 MNHEY, CDR2 SVGEGT. The CDR3 loop reads CASSYLQGYTEAFF. In DNA form, the CDR3 reads TGTGCCAGCAGTTACTTGCAAGGGTACACTGAAGCTTTCTTT.

This clonotype was detected many times. J is TRBJ2-1 and V is TRBV24-1, with 8 bases aligning to TRBD2. The germline V gene encodes CDR1 KGHDR and CDR2 SFDVKD. The CDR3 sequence is 16 residues long. Germline trimming cut 4 bases from V and 7 bases from J; bases unmatched to any gene: 11. The CDR3 bases are TGTGCCACCAGTGACCAACTAGCGGCCTTTGGGAATGAGCAGTTCTTC. Protein: CATSDQLAAFGNEQFF.

In this sample, this clonotype turned up many times. This chain connects TRBV14 to TRBJ2-2; D is undetermined. V was cut by 2 bases and J by 0 bases, with 4 bases left in between. There are 14 residues in the CDR3. The germline gives CDR1 SGHDN, CDR2 FVKESK. The CDR3 spells CASSQHTNTGELFF. DNA of the CDR3: TGTGCCAGCAGCCAACATACGAACACCGGGGAGCTGTTTTTT. The whole variable domain, filled in from reference TRBV14 and TRBJ2-2, reads EAGVTQFPSHSVIEKGQTVTLRCDPISGHDNLYWYRRVMGKEIKFLLHFVKESKQDESGMPNNRFLAERTGGTYSTLKVQPAELEDSGVYFCASSQHTNTGELFFGEGSRLTVL.

On this clonotype: The junction shows a germline mismatch at one end, possibly a read error. This chain joins TRBV5-1 and TRBJ1-5, with D uncertain. Germline V gives CDR1 SGHRS, CDR2 YFSETQ. This CDR3 has 13 residues. CDR3 sequence reads: CASSLGTAQPQHF. The CDR3 DNA reads as TGTGCCAGCAGCTTGGGTACGGCTCAGCCCCAGCATTTT.

This clonotype has a count of ten or more. V and J are TRBV4-1 and TRBJ2-7; tentative D call: TRBD1 (6 bases). In germline, CDR1 is MGHRA, CDR2 YSYEKL. The V end was cut by 3 bases, the J end by 2 bases, with 20 bases between. The CDR3 is 17 residues long. The CDR3 coding sequence is TGCGCCAGCAGCCACAAACCGACAGGTGATGGGGCCTACGAGCAGTACTTC. It translates to CASSHKPTGDGAYEQYF.

This clonotype was counted ten times or more. This chain connects TRBV15 to TRBJ2-6; a possible D gene is TRBD1 (6 bases). CDR1 and CDR2 (germline): LNHNV, YYDKDF (reference sequence). This CDR3 has 15 residues. V dropped 4 bases and J dropped 4 bases, with 11 bases sitting between them. The CDR3 region is CATSTGQPGANVLTF. The DNA for the CDR3 is TGTGCCACCAGCACGGGACAACCCGGGGCCAACGTCCTGACTTTC.

This clonotype was picked up many times. The chain couples TRBV18 to TRBJ2-2, with D possibly TRBD2 on 5 matching bases. CDR1 is KGHSH and CDR2 is LQKENI in the germline V gene. The V gene lost 3 bases and the J gene lost 4 bases, with 12 bases spanning the gap. The CDR3 runs 15 residues. CDR3 sequence (DNA): TGTGCCAGCTCACCTGGAGGACGGAGCACCGGGGAGCTGTTTTTT. As protein: CASSPGGRSTGELFF.

As concerns this clonotype: An end of the junction differs from the germline gene, which may be a read error. The rearrangement joins TRBV7-8 to TRBJ2-6; TRBD1 might be the D (6 bases). This CDR3 is 18 amino acids long. CDR1 SGHVS and CDR2 FQNEAQ come from the germline V gene. In DNA, the CDR3 is TGCGCCAGCAGCTCTACAGGGTTGGATTTCTCTGGGTCCAACGTCCTGACTTTC. Amino acids: CASSSTGLDFSGSNVLTF. Complete variable domain (other parts from reference TRBV7-8 and TRBJ2-6): GAGVSQSPRYKVAKRGQDVALRCDPISGHVSLFWYQQALGQGPEFLTYFQNEAQLDKSGLPSDRFFAERPEGSVSTLKIQRTQQEDSAVYLCASSSTGLDFSGSNVLTFGAGSRLTVL.

This clonotype appeared many times. The V call is TRBV5-1, the J call TRBJ2-3; D ambiguous. The CDR3 extends over 13 amino acids. Trimming took 0 bases from V and 3 from J, leaving 5 bases between them. The germline V gene has CDR1 SGHRS and CDR2 YFSETQ. Here the CDR3 reads CASSLGPTDTQYF. The DNA for the CDR3 is TGCGCCAGCAGCTTGGGACCTACAGATACGCAGTATTTT.

The table lists this clonotype with many counts. This chain joins TRBV2 and TRBJ1-5, with no clear D. Germline CDR1 SNHLY, CDR2 FYNNEI. This CDR3 is 16 amino acids long. Trimming cost V 9 bases and J 0 bases, with 18 bases left between them. The CDR3 nucleotides are TGTGCCAGTCATAGGGAGGGTTCCGGTAGCAATCAGCCCCAGCATTTT. This gives the protein CASHREGSGSNQPQHF.

The table lists this clonotype with many counts. The V and J genes are TRBV20-1 and TRBJ2-6; a possible D gene is TRBD2 (6 bases). This CDR3 is 15 amino acids long. Germline values: CDR1 DFQATT, CDR2 SNEGSKA (reference sequence). Trimming removed 3 bases at V and 0 bases at J, with 9 bases between. The CDR3 reads CSASGRFSGANVLTF. For the CDR3, the DNA is TGCAGTGCTAGCGGGAGATTCTCTGGGGCCAACGTCCTGACTTTC.

This clonotype appeared many times. The chain links TRBV7-8 to TRBJ2-1; 7 bases align to TRBD2. This CDR3 contains 15 residues. Germline trimming cut 2 bases from V and 10 bases from J; bases unmatched to any gene: 11. Germline V lookup: CDR1 SGHVS, CDR2 FQNEAQ. This chain's CDR3 is CASSLRSAGVGEQFF. The CDR3 DNA reads TGTGCCAGCAGCTTACGTTCGGCGGGAGTAGGCGAGCAGTTCTTC.

This clonotype was picked up many times. The V call is TRBV5-1, the J call TRBJ2-3; D call uncertain. Germline V gene lookup returns CDR1 SGHRS and CDR2 YFSETQ. The CDR3 loop spans 12 amino acids. The ends were cut back, 1 base at V and 4 bases at J, with 4 bases in the middle. The CDR3, as DNA: TGCGCCAGCAGCTTGATTCCAGATACGCAGTATTTT. Encoded protein: CASSLIPDTQYF.

This clonotype was seen at least ten times. V is TRBV12-3 or TRBV12-4 and J is TRBJ1-5; D gene uncertain. Trimming pared 6 bases from V and 0 bases from J, leaving 12 bases between. This CDR3 has 15 amino acids. CDR3 amino acids: CASSPDGDSNQPQHF. The CDR3 nucleotides read TGTGCCAGCAGCCCCGACGGGGATAGCAATCAGCCCCAGCATTTT.

This clonotype was picked up many times. The chain uses TRBV3-1 and TRBJ1-2; 7 bases fit TRBD1. V dropped 4 bases and J dropped 7; count of bases not matched to a gene: 3. The CDR3 has 12 amino acids. Germline CDR1 and CDR2: LGHDT and YNNKEL (reference sequence). CDR3 sequence: CASSLPGGGYTF. The CDR3 DNA follows: TGTGCCAGCAGCCTCCCAGGGGGTGGCTACACCTTC.

This clonotype was counted ten times or more. The rearrangement joins TRBV20-1 to TRBJ1-6, with a tentative D call TRBD1 (5 bases). V dropped 1 base and J dropped 6 bases, with 10 bases sitting between them. The germline CDR1 and CDR2 sequences are DFQATT and SNEGSKA (reference sequence). The CDR3 is made up of 14 amino acids. In nucleotides, the CDR3 is TGCAGTGCTAGAGCGGGGGGGATTAATTCACCCCTCCACTTT. Protein: CSARAGGINSPLHF.

This clonotype was seen many times. J is TRBJ2-1 and V is TRBV5-1, with TRBD2 matching 13 bases. Looked up from germline, CDR1 is SGHRS and CDR2 is YFSETQ. CDR3 length: 15 residues. V gave up 4 bases and J gave up 9 bases; unmatched junction bases: 7. This CDR3 is CASSQGLAGVREQFF. The CDR3 DNA follows: TGCGCCAGCAGCCAAGGACTAGCGGGGGTCCGTGAGCAGTTCTTC.

Ten or more counts support this clonotype. The gene calls are TRBV29-1 and TRBJ1-2; maybe TRBD1 (6 bases). CDR3 size: 14 residues. V gave up 4 bases and J gave up 0 bases, with 12 bases separating them. Per the germline V gene, CDR1 is SQVTM and CDR2 is ANQGSEA. DNA of the CDR3: TGCAGCGTTGTGGTCAGGGGACCTAACTATGGCTACACCTTC. This codes for CSVVVRGPNYGYTF.

This clonotype was seen at least ten times. One end of the junction does not line up with germline, which may come from a read error. This chain uses TRBV5-1 with TRBJ2-7; 13 nucleotides align to TRBD2. Germline V gene sequence: CDR1 SGHRS, CDR2 YFSETQ. The CDR3 totals 13 residues. The CDR3 DNA sequence: TGCGCCAGCAGCTTGGAAACGGGACTAGCGGGAAGCTTC. It yields the protein CASSLETGLAGSF.

This clonotype was seen repeatedly, ten times or more. The CDR3 sequence is CASRLGSGYNEQFF. CDR3 bases: TGTGCCAGCAGACTAGGGTCGGGATACAATGAGCAGTTCTTC. The rearrangement links TRBV7-9 to TRBJ2-1, with D perhaps matching TRBD2 (5 bases). Germline lookup yields CDR1 SEHNR and CDR2 FQNEAQ (reference sequence). The CDR3 runs 14 residues. The V gene lost 6 bases and the J gene lost 4 bases, with 13 bases spanning the gap.

This clonotype has at least ten counts. The rearrangement links TRBV28 to TRBJ2-7; 10 nucleotides line up with TRBD2. Unmatched junction bases numbered 7, after V lost 2 bases and J lost 6 bases. Germline CDR1 MDHEN, CDR2 SYDVKM. This CDR3 contains 15 residues. CDR3 amino acids: CASSLGASGSREQYF. The CDR3 DNA sequence: TGTGCCAGCAGTTTAGGGGCTAGCGGGAGTCGCGAGCAGTACTTC. Full variable domain (outside the CDR3, taken from reference TRBV28 and TRBJ2-7): DVKVTQSSRYLVKRTGEKVFLECVQDMDHENMFWYRQDPGLGLRLIYFSYDVKMKEKGDIPEGYSVSREKKERFSLILESASTNQTSMYLCASSLGASGSREQYFGPGTRLTVT.